This TCR beta chain stems from a study of control samples from healthy donors and cancer patients. The trim removed 5 bases at V and 4 bases at J, leaving 8 bases unmatched. CDR3 length: 15 amino acids. CDR1 is SNHLY and CDR2 is FYNNEI in the germline V gene. Method: immunoSEQ multiplex PCR; TCRdb's copy keeps in-frame clones and lacks some. The sample has approximately 170,000 clones, about 91% seen once. Sequenced input: blood. This TCR came from a woman under 40 in good health. This chain uses TRBV2 with TRBJ2-1; TRBD2 agrees at 7 bases. CDR3 DNA: TGTGCCAGCAGTTTATCCGGGACTACATACAATGAGCAGTTCTTC. Protein product: CASSLSGTTYNEQFF.